This T cell receptor beta chain is drawn from a study of PD-1 blockade in classical Hodgkin lymphoma. Study-level results: A significant rise in TCR diversity by C4D1 was seen for CD4+ but not CD8+ cells. Complete responders' diversity at baseline resembled that of newly diagnosed patients. Reported findings placed baseline TCR diversity lower in newly diagnosed patients (compared with healthy donors).

Looked up from germline, CDR1 is MGHDK and CDR2 is SYGVNS. This CDR3 comprises 13 residues. Trimming removed 3 bases from V and 3 bases from J, with 9 bases in between. Details on this clone: No antigen is known for it.

Documented time point: cycle 4 day 1 (C4D1), after about 6 weeks of nivolumab. There was relapse after autologous stem cell transplantation in every patient, and there was variation in brentuximab vedotin exposure. CD4+ T cells were purified from thawed PBMCs by negative selection. Sequencing used immunoSEQ multiplex PCR; TCRdb keeps in-frame clones, though not all of them. The sample has 25,000 to 35,000 clones; more than 70% are singletons. Specimen: CD4+ T cells from blood, collected before the fourth cycle of nivolumab. The rearrangement joins TRBV25-1 to TRBJ2-7, with D possibly being TRBD1 or TRBD2 (6 bases each). This TCR came from a human donor with classical Hodgkin lymphoma. The CDR3 loop reads CASSEGGHYEQYF. CDR3 DNA: TGTGCCAGCAGTGAGGGGGGCCACTACGAGCAGTACTTC.